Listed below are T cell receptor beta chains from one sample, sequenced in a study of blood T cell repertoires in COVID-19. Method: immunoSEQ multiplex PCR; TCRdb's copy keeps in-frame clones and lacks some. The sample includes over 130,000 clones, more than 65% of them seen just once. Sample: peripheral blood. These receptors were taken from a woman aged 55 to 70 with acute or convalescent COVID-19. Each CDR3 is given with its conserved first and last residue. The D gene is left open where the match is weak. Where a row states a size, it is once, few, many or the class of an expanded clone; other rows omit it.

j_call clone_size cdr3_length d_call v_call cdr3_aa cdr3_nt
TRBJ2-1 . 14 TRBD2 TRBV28 CASSRTSGRNEQFF TGTGCCAGCAGTCGGACTAGCGGGAGGAATGAGCAGTTCTTC
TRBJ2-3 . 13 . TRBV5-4 CASSFPGVDTQYF TGTGCCAGCAGCTTTCCGGGAGTCGATACGCAGTATTTT
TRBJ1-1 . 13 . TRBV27 CASSPGGHTEAFF TGTGCCAGCAGTCCGGGGGGACACACTGAAGCTTTCTTT
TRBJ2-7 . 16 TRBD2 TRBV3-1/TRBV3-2 CASSVMGSGSSYEQYF TGTGCCAGCAGCGTCATGGGTAGCGGGAGCTCCTACGAGCAGTACTTC
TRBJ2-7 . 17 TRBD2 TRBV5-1 CASSLMTSGSHAGEQYF TGCGCCAGCAGCTTGATGACTAGCGGGAGCCATGCCGGCGAGCAGTACTTC
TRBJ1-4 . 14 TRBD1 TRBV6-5 CASSLTGQNEKLFF TGTGCCAGCAGTTTGACAGGGCAAAATGAAAAACTGTTTTTT
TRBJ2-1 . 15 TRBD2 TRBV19 CASKKGAGLTDEQFF TGTGCCAGTAAAAAGGGAGCGGGACTTACAGATGAGCAGTTCTTC
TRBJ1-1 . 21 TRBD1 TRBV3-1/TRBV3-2 CASSQEEELQGMDWRCAEAFF TGTGCCAGCAGCCAAGAAGAAGAATTACAGGGGATGGATTGGCGGTGCGCTGAAGCTTTCTTT
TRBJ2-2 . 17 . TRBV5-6 CASSPGPGETNTGELFF TGTGCCAGCAGCCCGGGCCCGGGGGAGACGAACACCGGGGAGCTGTTTTTT
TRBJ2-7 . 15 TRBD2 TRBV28 CASSLAGRPPYEQYF TGTGCCAGCAGTTTAGCCGGGAGGCCCCCCTACGAGCAGTACTTC
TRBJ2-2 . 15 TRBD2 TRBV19 CASSLASGYTGELFF TGTGCCAGTAGTCTGGCTAGCGGGTACACCGGGGAGCTGTTTTTT
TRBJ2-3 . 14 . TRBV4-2 CASSQEGVADTQYF TGTGCCAGCAGCCAAGAAGGGGTTGCAGATACGCAGTATTTT
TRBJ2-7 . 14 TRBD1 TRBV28 CASSSGTVPYEQYF TGTGCCAGCAGCTCCGGGACAGTCCCCTACGAGCAGTACTTC
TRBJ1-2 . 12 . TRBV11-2 CASSLAGDGYTF TGTGCCAGCAGCCTGGCAGGGGATGGCTACACCTTC
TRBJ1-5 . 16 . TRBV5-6 CASSLVVVLSNQPQHF TGTGCCAGCAGCTTGGTAGTTGTCCTGAGCAATCAGCCCCAGCATTTT
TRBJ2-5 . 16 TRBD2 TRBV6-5 CASSSGLAGGKETQYF TGTGCCAGCAGTTCGGGACTAGCGGGAGGAAAAGAGACCCAGTACTTC
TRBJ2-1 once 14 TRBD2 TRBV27 CASSLAGVVNEQFF TGTGCCAGCAGTCTAGCGGGAGTGGTCAATGAGCAGTTCTTC
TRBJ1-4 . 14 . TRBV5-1 CASSLDSRNEKLFF TGCGCCAGCAGCTTGGACAGTCGTAATGAAAAACTGTTTTTT
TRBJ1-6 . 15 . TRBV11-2 CASSLGRGISSPLHF TGTGCCAGCAGCTTAGGAAGGGGGATCAGTTCACCCCTCCACTTT
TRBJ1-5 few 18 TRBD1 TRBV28 CASSFGSTGGGRDQPQHF TGTGCCAGCAGTTTTGGGTCAACAGGGGGCGGACGGGATCAGCCCCAGCATTTT
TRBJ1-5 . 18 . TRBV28 CASRSTGGTRGGNQPQHF TGTGCCTCCCGTTCCACGGGTGGAACTCGGGGTGGCAATCAGCCCCAGCATTTT
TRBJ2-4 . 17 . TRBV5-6 CASSPAGRGEGKNIQYF TGTGCCAGCAGCCCGGCTGGCAGGGGTGAGGGCAAAAACATTCAGTACTTC
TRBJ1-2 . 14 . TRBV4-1 CASSQPTGFYGYTF TGCGCCAGCAGCCAACCCACCGGTTTCTATGGCTACACCTTC
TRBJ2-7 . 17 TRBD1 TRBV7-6 CASSGPRVRDRGGEQYF TGTGCCAGCAGCGGCCCACGGGTCCGGGACAGGGGTGGCGAGCAGTACTTC
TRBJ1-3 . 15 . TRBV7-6 CASSLVDSSGNTIYF TGTGCCAGCAGCTTAGTGGACAGCTCTGGAAACACCATATATTTT
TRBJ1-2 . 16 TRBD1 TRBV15 CATSPRPEDRGHGYTF TGTGCCACCAGCCCACGGCCGGAAGACAGGGGACATGGCTACACCTTC
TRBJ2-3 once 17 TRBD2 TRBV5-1 CASSFGLAATAADTQYF TGCGCCAGCAGCTTCGGGCTAGCGGCAACCGCAGCAGATACGCAGTATTTT
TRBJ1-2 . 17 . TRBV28 CASSPPLTGGLVYGYTF TGTGCCAGCAGTCCACCCTTAACCGGCGGGCTAGTCTATGGCTACACCTTC
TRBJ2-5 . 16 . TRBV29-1 CSVCLSGSAFRETQYF TGCAGCGTATGCTTGTCCGGGAGTGCTTTTAGAGAGACCCAGTACTTC
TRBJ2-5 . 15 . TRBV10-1 CASSELAGGQETQYF TGCGCCAGCAGTGAGCTCGCGGGCGGGCAAGAGACCCAGTACTTC